A single sample gave rise to the 25 T cell receptor beta chains below, sequenced in a study of beta chain features in type 1 diabetes. Overall study results and limits: Among all four CD4+ subsets, Type 1 diabetes patients had TCRB CDR3s that were moderately but significantly shorter.

Reverse transcribing all isolated RNA meant expressed TCRB transcripts were sequenced. Measured with immunoSEQ multiplex PCR; TCRdb has only the in-frame clones, and not every one. The data show 630,000 or so clones, over 12% seen once. Antigens for these TCRs are unknown. The sample consisted of naive CD4+ T cells from blood. These receptors all stem from a man aged 18 to 30 with type 1 diabetes.

The CDR3 loop is CGVQTDFSGNTIYF. CDR3 nucleotides: TGTGGCGTACAGACAGATTTCTCTGGAAACACCATATATTTT. V is TRBV30 and J is TRBJ1-3; D is possibly TRBD1 (5 bases). Germline V gives CDR1 GTSNPN, CDR2 SVGIG (reference sequence). The CDR3 totals 14 residues.

V is TRBV5-1 and J is TRBJ2-2; D perhaps matches TRBD2 (6 bases). The CDR3 spans 16 residues. The V gene lost 5 bases and the J gene lost 6 bases, with 20 bases spanning the gap. The germline CDR1 and CDR2 sequences are SGHRS and YFSETQ. This CDR3 is CASRLEGLSGAGELFF. CDR3 nucleotides: TGCGCCAGCAGACTAGAAGGGCTCTCGGGGGCCGGGGAGCTGTTTTTT.

V is TRBV15 and J is TRBJ2-7; 8 nucleotides agree with TRBD2. The CDR3 totals 14 residues. V was clipped by 5 bases and J by 5 bases; unmatched bases: 8. Looked up from germline, CDR1 is LNHNV and CDR2 is YYDKDF (reference sequence). The CDR3 DNA is TGTGCCACCAGCTCCCGCGGGGGGTACGACGAGCAGTACTTC. Its protein product is CATSSRGGYDEQYF.

A few counts support this clone. V is TRBV5-4 and J is TRBJ2-1, with D possibly called TRBD1 or TRBD2 (6 bases each). This CDR3 has 13 amino acids. Trimming left V 2 bases short and J 10 bases short, with 13 bases between. The V gene's germline CDR1 is SGHNT and CDR2 YYREEE (reference sequence). The CDR3, as DNA: TGTGCCAGCAGCTTAAACCTGGGGGGCGAGCAGTTCTTC. Its translation is CASSLNLGGEQFF.

This chain links TRBV29-1 with TRBJ2-1, with D possibly being TRBD2 (6 bases). The length of the CDR3 is 15 residues. The germline gives CDR1 SQVTM, CDR2 ANQGSEA. The V end lost 4 bases, the J end lost 3 bases, and 16 bases lay between the germline ends. CDR3 in amino acids: CSVVGGMGVYNEQFF. The DNA for the CDR3 is TGCAGCGTTGTGGGGGGAATGGGAGTCTACAATGAGCAGTTCTTC.

The chain recombines TRBV14 with TRBJ2-1, with 8 nucleotides matching TRBD2. The CDR3 extends over 17 amino acids. CDR1 is SGHDN and CDR2 is FVKESK in the germline V gene. With 0 bases clipped from V and 4 bases from J, the junction kept 8 bases outside the gene matches. The DNA for the CDR3 is TGTGCCAGCAGCCAAGATATCCTTGGCGGGGGGTACAATGAGCAGTTCTTC. Translated: CASSQDILGGGYNEQFF.

This clone occurred a few times. This chain connects TRBV5-4 to TRBJ2-7; the D gene is possibly TRBD1 (5 bases). The CDR3 is 13 amino acids. V was shortened by 7 bases and J by 1 base, with 12 bases between the two germline ends. The germline gives CDR1 SGHNT, CDR2 YYREEE (reference sequence). CDR3 protein: CASRDRGSYEQYF. In nucleotides, the CDR3 is TGTGCCAGCCGCGATAGGGGATCCTACGAGCAGTACTTC. The variable domain in full, completed from reference TRBV5-4 and TRBJ2-7, reads ETGVTQSPTHLIKTRGQQVTLRCSSQSGHNTVSWYQQALGQGPQFIFQYYREEENGRGNFPPRFSGLQFPNYSSELNVNALELDDSALYLCASRDRGSYEQYFGPGTRLTVT.

This chain joins TRBV4-3 and TRBJ1-1, with D unclear. The ends were cut back, 4 bases at V and 1 base at J, with 13 bases in the middle. Germline V gene lookup returns CDR1 LGHNA and CDR2 YSLEER. The length of the CDR3 is 15 residues. The CDR3 reads CASSRQSMGNTEAFF. The CDR3 DNA follows: TGCGCCAGCAGCCGTCAAAGTATGGGGAACACTGAAGCTTTCTTT.

This clone was seen more than once but under ten times. The chain joins TRBV30 to TRBJ1-1; 10 nucleotides align to TRBD1. Germline V gives CDR1 GTSNPN, CDR2 SVGIG (reference sequence). J was trimmed by 0 bases and V by 3 bases; bases with no gene match: 16. This CDR3 has 19 residues. Written as DNA, the CDR3 is TGTGCCTGGAGCCGAACCGGGACCGGGGACAGGGGACTGAACACTGAAGCTTTCTTT. This encodes CAWSRTGTGDRGLNTEAFF.

The CDR3 bases are TGTGCCAGCAGCCCCCCGGGCTTTGGGGCCAACGTCCTGACTTTC. Its protein product is CASSPPGFGANVLTF. V and J are TRBV7-2 and TRBJ2-6; D gene unclear. The germline gives CDR1 SGHTA, CDR2 FQGNSA. Trimming cost V 5 bases and J 3 bases, with 11 bases left between them. The CDR3 sequence is 15 residues long.

Only a few counts were recorded for this clone. Distinct nucleotide sequences in the sample also encode this CDR3. The chain recombines TRBV30 with TRBJ2-3, with 7 nucleotides matching TRBD1. Per the germline V gene, CDR1 is GTSNPN and CDR2 is SVGIG (reference sequence). This CDR3 region has 14 residues. Losses at the gene ends were 3 bases for V and 2 bases for J; bases not matched to a gene: 5. CDR3 amino acids: CAWSAGQVTDTQYF. DNA of the CDR3: TGTGCCTGGAGCGCCGGACAGGTCACAGATACGCAGTATTTT.

CDR3 region: CASSRIQGTNNSPLHF. The CDR3 nucleotides are TGTGCCAGCAGCCGGATCCAGGGAACCAATAATTCACCCCTCCACTTT. This chain connects TRBV28 to TRBJ1-6; perhaps TRBD1 as D (5 bases). The CDR3 covers 16 residues. Germline V gene sequence: CDR1 MDHEN, CDR2 SYDVKM. The ends were cut back, 6 bases at V and 5 bases at J, with 17 bases in the middle.

A few counts support this clone. The CDR3 DNA is TGTGCCAGCAGCGCCCCGGGGGCAGGGGCGAACGAGCAGTACTTC. This sequence encodes CASSAPGAGANEQYF. The chain links TRBV7-9 to TRBJ2-7, with D possibly called TRBD1 or TRBD2 (6 bases each). The V end was cut by 5 bases, the J end by 5 bases, with 19 bases between. This CDR3 is built from 15 residues. The germline CDR1 and CDR2 sequences are SEHNR and FQNEAQ (reference sequence).

This rearrangement joins TRBV5-4 to TRBJ2-3, with D uncertain. The length of the CDR3 is 12 residues. Germline loops: CDR1 SGHNT, CDR2 YYREEE (reference sequence). V gave up 0 bases and J gave up 8 bases, with 7 bases separating them. The CDR3 is CASSLGIGTQYF. For the CDR3, the DNA is TGTGCCAGCAGCTTGGGTATAGGTACGCAGTATTTT.

The V gene is TRBV30, the J gene TRBJ1-5; 7 bases match TRBD1. CDR1 and CDR2 from the germline V gene are GTSNPN and SVGIG (reference sequence). V shed 3 bases and J 0 bases; nucleotides not matched to a gene: 8. This CDR3 comprises 16 residues. This CDR3 reads CAWSDKQGYSNQPQHF. DNA of the CDR3: TGTGCCTGGAGCGACAAACAGGGGTATAGCAATCAGCCCCAGCATTTT.

This clone was seen only a few times. This sequence joins TRBV9 and TRBJ2-7; 7 nucleotides match TRBD2. Germline V lookup: CDR1 SGDLS, CDR2 YYNGEE. CDR3 length: 15 amino acids. V lost 3 bases and J lost 3; bases outside the gene matches: 9. The CDR3 here is CASSAGLVAFYEQYF. The CDR3 region has the DNA TGTGCCAGCAGCGCAGGACTAGTCGCCTTCTACGAGCAGTACTTC.

V is TRBV25-1 and J is TRBJ1-5; no firm D call. This CDR3 has 12 residues. The V end was cut by 5 bases, the J end by 6 bases, with 8 bases between. In germline, CDR1 is MGHDK, CDR2 SYGVNS. This CDR3 reads CASSSTGQPQHF. The CDR3 bases are TGTGCCAGCAGTAGCACGGGTCAGCCCCAGCATTTT.

This chain joins TRBV9 and TRBJ2-6, with TRBD2 identical over 7 bases. CDR1 and CDR2 (germline): SGDLS, YYNGEE. The trim removed 4 bases at V and 4 bases at J, leaving 14 bases unmatched. The length of the CDR3 is 18 residues. The chain's CDR3 is CASSPGRGNLYGANVLTF. In DNA form, the CDR3 reads TGTGCCAGCAGCCCAGGGCGGGGGAACCTCTACGGGGCCAACGTCCTGACTTTC. The complete variable domain, with remaining parts taken from reference TRBV9 and TRBJ2-6, reads DSGVTQTPKHLITATGQRVTLRCSPRSGDLSVYWYQQSLDQGLQFLIQYYNGEERAKGNILERFSAQQFPDLHSELNLSSLELGDSALYFCASSPGRGNLYGANVLTFGAGSRLTVL.

J is TRBJ2-7 and V is TRBV28; D possibly matches TRBD1 or TRBD2 (6 bases each). V lost 8 bases and J 2 bases, leaving 13 bases between the germline ends. The CDR3 sequence is 13 residues long. CDR1 is MDHEN and CDR2 is SYDVKM in the germline V gene. CDR3 sequence reads: CASGGTPTYEQYF. DNA for the CDR3: TGTGCCAGCGGGGGGACACCTACCTACGAGCAGTACTTC.

The chain employs TRBV4-1 and TRBJ1-6; D is uncertain. The CDR3 contains 14 residues. Trimming cost V 11 bases and J 8 bases, with 19 bases left between them. Germline V gene lookup returns CDR1 MGHRA and CDR2 YSYEKL. DNA of the CDR3: TGCGCCGCGAGAGGGAGAAATGTTGATTCACCCCTCCACTTT. Its protein product is CAARGRNVDSPLHF.

V gene TRBV7-9 combines with J gene TRBJ2-1; D ambiguous. Between the trimmed V and J ends, which lost 4 bases and 9 bases, there was a span of 4 bases. This CDR3 has 10 amino acids. Germline loops: CDR1 SEHNR, CDR2 FQNEAQ (reference sequence). CDR3 sequence (DNA): TGTGCCAGCAGCTATTCTGAGCAGTTCTTC. Protein sequence: CASSYSEQFF.

The V and J genes are TRBV9 and TRBJ1-2; TRBD1 might be the D (5 bases). The V and J ends lost 4 bases and 0 bases respectively, with 22 bases between them. This CDR3 is 18 amino acids long. CDR1 and CDR2 (germline): SGDLS, YYNGEE. CDR3 in amino acids: CASSHRLSPGASNYGYTF. The CDR3 bases are TGTGCCAGCAGCCATAGACTATCCCCCGGGGCCTCTAACTATGGCTACACCTTC.

This rearrangement joins TRBV7-2 to TRBJ2-1, with TRBD2 matching 15 bases. V shed 5 bases and J 12 bases; nucleotides not matched to a gene: 17. The CDR3 length is 18 residues. The germline CDR1 and CDR2 sequences are SGHTA and FQGNSA. CDR3 in amino acids: CASSQPGLAGGVPPMQFF. The CDR3 DNA reads as TGTGCCAGCAGCCAACCTGGACTAGCGGGAGGGGTACCGCCAATGCAGTTCTTC.

The V call is TRBV7-2, the J call TRBJ1-5; 9 bases agree with TRBD1. J lost 7 bases, V lost 1 base, and 5 bases had no gene match. CDR3 length: 15 residues. The germline V gene has CDR1 SGHTA and CDR2 FQGNSA. In DNA, the CDR3 is TGTGCCAGCAGCTTAGAACAGGGGGCAGGCCAGCCCCAGCATTTT. It translates to CASSLEQGAGQPQHF. The full variable domain, with the rest looked up from reference TRBV7-2 and TRBJ1-5, is GAGVSQSPSNKVTEKGKDVELRCDPISGHTALYWYRQSLGQGLEFLIYFQGNSAPDKSGLPSDRFSAERTGGSVSTLTIQRTQQEDSAVYLCASSLEQGAGQPQHFGDGTRLSIL.

Worth noting for this clone: As the CDR3 is not closed by the conserved phenylalanine or tryptophan, this likely results from a read error. The V gene is TRBV30, the J gene TRBJ2-2; D gene unclear. Trimming took off 4 bases at V and 4 bases at J, with 4 bases between the two ends. The CDR3 sequence is 11 residues long. CDR1 and CDR2 (germline): GTSNPN, SVGIG (reference sequence). Here the CDR3 reads CAWMGTGELFL. As DNA, the CDR3 is TGTGCCTGGATGGGCACCGGGGAGCTGTTTCTT.